This T cell receptor (beta chain) was documented in a study of blood T cell repertoires in COVID-19. About the research overall: The United States, Italy and Spain supplied acute and convalescent COVID-19 samples. In each case, the material was cDNA or gDNA derived from T cells, B-cell-depleted T cells, or PBMCs.

Per germline, CDR1 LNHDA and CDR2 SQIVND (reference sequence). This CDR3 has 17 residues. The V gene end was trimmed by 4 bases and the J gene end by 4 bases; junction bases not matched to a gene: 6. Original processing notes: Amplification with reference gene primers provided the estimates of nucleated cell counts. Assay: immunoSEQ multiplex PCR; the TCRdb copy retains only in-frame clones and omits some. D and trimming were read from the DNA, whereas the V and J calls and clone size are those reported in that table. The sample lists about half a million clones, roughly 85% occurring once. The sequenced sample consisted of peripheral blood. This TCR was recovered from a human donor in a cohort sampled during active COVID-19. The J gene is TRBJ2-5, the V gene TRBV19; TRBD2 matches 16 bases. CDR3 amino acids: CASSTGTSGRVRETQYF. The CDR3 nucleotides read TGTGCCAGTAGTACCGGGACTAGCGGGAGGGTGCGAGAGACCCAGTACTTC.